The clone carrying this T cell receptor beta chain was found many times. No antigen is known for it. This specimen comes from a study of CD8 T cells in ankylosing spondylitis. Study-level findings and limits: Eight highly homologous variants formed a TCR beta motif that appeared characteristic of ankylosing spondylitis blood. Reportedly, disease-linked clones are significantly enriched in ankylosing spondylitis patients' matched synovial fluid.

The CDR3 length is 12 residues. Per the germline V gene, CDR1 is SGHTA and CDR2 is FQGNSA. Trimming left V 5 bases short and J 11 bases short, with 13 bases between. In TCRdb, the 5' RACE reads were re-called with MiXCR into one record per CDR3 protein. The sample contains about 140,000 distinct CDR3 sequences, approximately 9.2% of which appear only once. The sample was synovial fluid, either unsorted or a sorted T cell fraction (not recorded which). The clonotype was recovered from a male donor with ankylosing spondylitis. The gene calls are TRBV7-2 and TRBJ2-1, with no clear D. The CDR3 loop reads CASSRGSTQQFF. DNA for the CDR3: TGTGCCAGCAGCCGAGGATCGACTCAGCAGTTCTTC.